These 6 T cell receptor beta chains share one sample of origin, sequenced in a study of identical twins (dated by TCRdb to the mid-2010s). The receptor library was made with 5' RACE. Instrument on record: Illumina HiSeq 2000. TCRdb applied fastp at Q25 and MiXCR to the public reads, then kept only in-frame beta chains. Identical CDR3 proteins give one entry, which carries the most common genes and DNA. This sample is represented by around 500,000 distinct CDR3 sequences; 12% to 15% of them were singletons. Of the sample, 0.5% to 0.65% is held by the ten largest clones. These data also formed part of another study, on yellow fever vaccine responses in identical twins.

Sequenced material: CD4+ T cells sorted from blood. The receptors were gathered from a woman in her late teens or twenties in good health.

The CDR3 nucleotides are TGTGCCAGCAGCAAAGTGGGGGGAAATTCGGATGAGCAGTTCTTC. As protein: CASSKVGGNSDEQFF. The rearrangement joins TRBV5-6 to TRBJ2-1; D is perhaps TRBD2 (6 bases). Trimming removed 4 bases at V and 8 bases at J, with 19 bases between. This CDR3 has 15 residues. CDR1 and CDR2 (germline): SGHDT, YYEEEE.

This clonotype was seen a handful of times. The CDR3 sequence: CASSPEGLAGKYEQYF. The CDR3 DNA is TGTGCCAGCAGTCCGGAGGGACTAGCGGGAAAGTACGAGCAGTACTTC. The rearrangement uses TRBV27 and TRBJ2-7; the match to TRBD2 covers 13 bases. This CDR3 is 16 amino acids long. V gave up 5 bases and J gave up 4 bases; unmatched junction bases: 8. Germline V gives CDR1 MNHEY, CDR2 SMNVEV (reference sequence).

This clonotype was seen a handful of times. The gene calls are TRBV28 and TRBJ2-1; 13 positions match TRBD2. From germline, CDR1 is MDHEN and CDR2 SYDVKM. The CDR3 runs 16 residues. With V trimmed by 4 bases and J by 8 bases, 8 bases remained unmatched. This chain's CDR3 is CASSSTGTSGMDEQFF. CDR3 in DNA: TGTGCCAGCAGTTCAACCGGGACTAGCGGGATGGATGAGCAGTTCTTC.

V usage is TRBV20-1 and J usage is TRBJ2-7; 7 bases align to TRBD2. The CDR3 has 13 amino acids. The J segment lost 3 bases and the V segment lost 6 bases, leaving 8 bases of the junction unmatched. Per the germline V gene, CDR1 is DFQATT and CDR2 is SNEGSKA (reference sequence). CDR3 in amino acids: CSAGASGNYEQYF. In DNA form, the CDR3 reads TGCAGTGCAGGGGCTAGCGGAAACTACGAGCAGTACTTC.

This clonotype has more than one count but fewer than ten. This sequence joins TRBV10-3 and TRBJ2-1; D tentatively reads TRBD1 or TRBD2 (6 bases each). The V end lost 10 bases, the J end lost 4 bases, and 20 bases lay between the germline ends. Germline V gives CDR1 ENHRY, CDR2 SYGVKD. The CDR3 spans 15 residues. CDR3 residues: CATLADREPYNEQFF. The CDR3 nucleotides read TGTGCCACTTTAGCGGACAGAGAGCCATACAATGAGCAGTTCTTC.

This clonotype was detected only a few times. The rearrangement uses TRBV5-1 and TRBJ2-5, with 9 bases identical to TRBD1. The CDR3 has 15 amino acids. Germline CDR1 and CDR2: SGHRS and YFSETQ. V was clipped by 4 bases and J by 0 bases; unmatched bases: 4. CDR3 protein: CASSRTGAHQETQYF. The CDR3, as DNA: TGCGCCAGCAGCCGGACAGGGGCCCACCAAGAGACCCAGTACTTC.